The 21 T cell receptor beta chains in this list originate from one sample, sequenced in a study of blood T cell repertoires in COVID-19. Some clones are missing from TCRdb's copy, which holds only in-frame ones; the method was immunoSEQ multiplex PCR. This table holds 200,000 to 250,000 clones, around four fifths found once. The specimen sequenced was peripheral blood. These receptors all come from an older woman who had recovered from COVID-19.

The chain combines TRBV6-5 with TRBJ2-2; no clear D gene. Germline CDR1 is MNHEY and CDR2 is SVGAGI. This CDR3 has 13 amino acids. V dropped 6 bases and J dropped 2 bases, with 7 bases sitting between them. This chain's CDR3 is CASRRPNTGELFF. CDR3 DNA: TGTGCCAGCAGGCGGCCCAACACCGGGGAGCTGTTTTTT.

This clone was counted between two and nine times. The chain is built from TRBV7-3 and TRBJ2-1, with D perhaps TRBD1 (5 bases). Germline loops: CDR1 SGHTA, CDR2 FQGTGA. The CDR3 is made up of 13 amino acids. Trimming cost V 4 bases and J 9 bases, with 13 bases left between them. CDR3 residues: CASSSRALGEQFF. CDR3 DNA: TGTGCCAGCAGCTCCAGGGCACTGGGTGAGCAGTTCTTC.

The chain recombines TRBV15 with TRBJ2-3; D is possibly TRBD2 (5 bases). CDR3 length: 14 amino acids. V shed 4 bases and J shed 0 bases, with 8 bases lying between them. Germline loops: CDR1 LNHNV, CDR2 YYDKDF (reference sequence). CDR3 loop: CATSTRTSTDTQYF. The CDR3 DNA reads TGTGCCACCAGCACGCGGACTAGCACAGATACGCAGTATTTT.

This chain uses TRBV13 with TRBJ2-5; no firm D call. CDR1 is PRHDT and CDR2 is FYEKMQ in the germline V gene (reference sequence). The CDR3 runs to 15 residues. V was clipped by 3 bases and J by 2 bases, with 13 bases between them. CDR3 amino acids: CASSFWSTVQETQYF. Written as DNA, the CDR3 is TGTGCCAGCAGCTTCTGGAGCACCGTTCAAGAGACCCAGTACTTC.

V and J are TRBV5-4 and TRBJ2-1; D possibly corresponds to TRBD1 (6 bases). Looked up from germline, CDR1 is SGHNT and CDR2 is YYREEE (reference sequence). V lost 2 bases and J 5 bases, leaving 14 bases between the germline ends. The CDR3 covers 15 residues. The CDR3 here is CASSLRQEHNNEQFF. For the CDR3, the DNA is TGTGCCAGCAGCTTAAGACAGGAACACAACAATGAGCAGTTCTTC.

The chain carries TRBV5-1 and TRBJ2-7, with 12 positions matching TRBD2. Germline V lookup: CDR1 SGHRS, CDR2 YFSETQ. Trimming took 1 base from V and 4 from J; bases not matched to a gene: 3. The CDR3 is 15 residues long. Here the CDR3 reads CASSLRLAGGYEQYF. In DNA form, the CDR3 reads TGCGCCAGCAGCTTGCGGCTAGCGGGGGGGTACGAGCAGTACTTC. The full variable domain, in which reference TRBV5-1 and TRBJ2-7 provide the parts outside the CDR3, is KAGVTQTPRYLIKTRGQQVTLSCSPISGHRSVSWYQQTPGQGLQFLFEYFSETQRNKGNFPGRFSGRQFSNSRSEMNVSTLELGDSALYLCASSLRLAGGYEQYFGPGTRLTVT.

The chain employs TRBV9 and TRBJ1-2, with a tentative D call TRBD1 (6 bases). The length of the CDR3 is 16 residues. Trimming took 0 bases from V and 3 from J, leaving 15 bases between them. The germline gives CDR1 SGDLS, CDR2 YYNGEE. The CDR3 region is CASSVDGQGHYYGYTF. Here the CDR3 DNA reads TGTGCCAGCAGCGTAGACGGGCAGGGACATTACTATGGCTACACCTTC.

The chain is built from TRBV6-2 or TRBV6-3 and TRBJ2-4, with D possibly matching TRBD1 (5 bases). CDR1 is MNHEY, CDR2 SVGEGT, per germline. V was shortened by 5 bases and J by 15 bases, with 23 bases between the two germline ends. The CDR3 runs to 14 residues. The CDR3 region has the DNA TGTGCCAGCAGTCAAACATCGATACAGGACCCTTGGTACTTC. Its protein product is CASSQTSIQDPWYF.

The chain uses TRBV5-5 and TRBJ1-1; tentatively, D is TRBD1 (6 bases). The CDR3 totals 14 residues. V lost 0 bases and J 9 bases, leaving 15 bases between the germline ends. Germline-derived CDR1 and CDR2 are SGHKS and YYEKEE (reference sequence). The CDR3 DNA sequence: TGTGCCAGCAGCTTGGTTGGGACACTTCTCCAAGCTTTCTTT. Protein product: CASSLVGTLLQAFF.

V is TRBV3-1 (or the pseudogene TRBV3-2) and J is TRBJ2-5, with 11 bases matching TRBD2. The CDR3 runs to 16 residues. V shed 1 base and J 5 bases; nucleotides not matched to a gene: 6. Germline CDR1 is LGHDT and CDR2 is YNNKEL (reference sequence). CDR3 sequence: CASSQGVAGGLETQYF. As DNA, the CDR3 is TGTGCCAGCAGCCAAGGGGTAGCGGGGGGGCTGGAGACCCAGTACTTC.

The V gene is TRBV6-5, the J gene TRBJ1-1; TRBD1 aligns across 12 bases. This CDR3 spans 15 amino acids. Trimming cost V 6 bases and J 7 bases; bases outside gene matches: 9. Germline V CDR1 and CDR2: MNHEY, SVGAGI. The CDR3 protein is CASRPPGQGASEAFF. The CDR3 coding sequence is TGTGCCAGCAGGCCACCGGGACAGGGGGCAAGTGAAGCTTTCTTT.

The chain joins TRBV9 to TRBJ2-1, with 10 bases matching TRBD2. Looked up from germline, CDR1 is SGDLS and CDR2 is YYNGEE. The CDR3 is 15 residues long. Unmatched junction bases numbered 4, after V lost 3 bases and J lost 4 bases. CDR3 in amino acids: CASSESGGVYNEQFF. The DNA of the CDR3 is TGTGCCAGCAGCGAAAGCGGGGGGGTTTACAATGAGCAGTTCTTC.

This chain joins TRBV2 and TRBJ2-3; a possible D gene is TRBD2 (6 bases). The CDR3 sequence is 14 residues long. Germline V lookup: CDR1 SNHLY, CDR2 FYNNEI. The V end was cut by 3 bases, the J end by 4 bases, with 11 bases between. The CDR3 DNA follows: TGTGCCAGCAGTGAGCGGGACCGCTCAGATACGCAGTATTTT. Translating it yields CASSERDRSDTQYF.

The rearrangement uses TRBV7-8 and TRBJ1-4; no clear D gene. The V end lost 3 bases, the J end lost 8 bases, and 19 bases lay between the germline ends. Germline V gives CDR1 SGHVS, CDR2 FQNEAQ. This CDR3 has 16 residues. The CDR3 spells CASSFGFGLQWEKLFF. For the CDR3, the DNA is TGTGCCAGCAGCTTTGGTTTCGGACTGCAATGGGAAAAACTGTTTTTT.

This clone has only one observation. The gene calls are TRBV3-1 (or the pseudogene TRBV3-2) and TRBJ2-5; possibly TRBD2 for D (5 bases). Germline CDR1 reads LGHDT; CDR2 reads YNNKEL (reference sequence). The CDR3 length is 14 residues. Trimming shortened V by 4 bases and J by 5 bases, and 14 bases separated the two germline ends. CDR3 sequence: CASSPRGIGETQYF. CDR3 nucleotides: TGTGCCAGCAGCCCCCGGGGTATTGGGGAGACCCAGTACTTC.

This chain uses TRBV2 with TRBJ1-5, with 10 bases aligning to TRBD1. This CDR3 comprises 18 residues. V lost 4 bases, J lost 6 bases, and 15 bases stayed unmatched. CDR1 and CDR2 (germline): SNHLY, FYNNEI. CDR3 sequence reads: CASSGLRQGALESQPQHF. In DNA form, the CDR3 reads TGTGCCAGCAGTGGACTAAGACAGGGGGCTTTGGAAAGTCAGCCCCAGCATTTT.

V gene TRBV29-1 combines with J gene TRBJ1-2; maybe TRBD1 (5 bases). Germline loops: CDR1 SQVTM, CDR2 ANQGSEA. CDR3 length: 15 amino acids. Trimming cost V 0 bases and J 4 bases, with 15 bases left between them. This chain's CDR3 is CSVEDPAGPGYGYTF. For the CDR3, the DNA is TGCAGCGTTGAAGATCCGGCAGGGCCGGGCTATGGCTACACCTTC.

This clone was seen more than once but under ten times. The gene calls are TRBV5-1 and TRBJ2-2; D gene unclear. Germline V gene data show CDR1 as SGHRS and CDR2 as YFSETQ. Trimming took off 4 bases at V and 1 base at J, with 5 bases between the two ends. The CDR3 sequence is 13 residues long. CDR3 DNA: TGCGCCAGCAGCGAACAGAACACCGGGGAGCTGTTTTTT. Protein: CASSEQNTGELFF.

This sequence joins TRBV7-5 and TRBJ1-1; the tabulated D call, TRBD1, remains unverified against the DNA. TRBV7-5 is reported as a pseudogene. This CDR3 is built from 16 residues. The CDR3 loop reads CARSLEVHRVNTEAFF. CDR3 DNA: TGTGCCAGAAGCTTAGAGGTGCACAGGGTGAACACTGAAGCTTTCTTT.

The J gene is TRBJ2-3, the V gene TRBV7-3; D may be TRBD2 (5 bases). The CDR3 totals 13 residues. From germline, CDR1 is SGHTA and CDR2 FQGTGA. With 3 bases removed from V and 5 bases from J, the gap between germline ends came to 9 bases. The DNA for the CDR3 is TGTGCCAGCAGCTTCGGCCGGGAAGATACGCAGTATTTT. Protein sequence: CASSFGREDTQYF. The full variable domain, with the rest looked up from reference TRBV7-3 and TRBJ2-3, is GAGVSQTPSNKVTEKGKYVELRCDPISGHTALYWYRQSLGQGPEFLIYFQGTGAADDSGLPNDRFFAVRPEGSVSTLKIQRTERGDSAVYLCASSFGREDTQYFGPGTRLTVL.

CDR3 region: CASTRSGGQADTQYF. CDR3 sequence (DNA): TGTGCCAGTACTCGTAGCGGGGGGCAGGCAGATACGCAGTATTTT. The chain combines TRBV7-3 with TRBJ2-3; 10 nucleotides match TRBD2. The V gene's germline CDR1 is SGHTA and CDR2 FQGTGA. CDR3 size: 15 residues. Trimming took 9 bases from V and 4 from J; bases not matched to a gene: 10.